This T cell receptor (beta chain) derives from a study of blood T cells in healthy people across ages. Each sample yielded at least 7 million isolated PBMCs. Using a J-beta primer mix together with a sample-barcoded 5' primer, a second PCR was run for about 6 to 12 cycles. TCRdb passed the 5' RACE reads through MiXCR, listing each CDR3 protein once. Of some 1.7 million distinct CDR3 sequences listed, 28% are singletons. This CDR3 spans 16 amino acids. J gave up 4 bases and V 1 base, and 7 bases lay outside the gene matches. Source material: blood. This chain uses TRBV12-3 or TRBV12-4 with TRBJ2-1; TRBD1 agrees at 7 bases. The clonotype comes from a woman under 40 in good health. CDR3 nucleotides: TGTGCCAGCAGTTTAGGGTGGACAGGCTCTTACAATGAGCAGTTCTTC. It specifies CASSLGWTGSYNEQFF.